This TCR beta chain was sequenced in a study of T-cell reconstitution after alpha-beta-depleted transplantation in children. This CDR3 spans 14 amino acids. Trimming shortened V by 1 base and J by 2 bases, and 11 bases separated the two germline ends. CDR1 is DFQATT and CDR2 is SNEGSKA in the germline V gene (reference sequence). Unique molecular identifiers tagged the TCRbeta library. TCRdb analysed the PCR reads with MiXCR anew, one entry per CDR3 protein. The sample holds 300,000 to 400,000 distinct CDR3 sequences, less than 15% seen once. The gene calls are TRBV20-1 and TRBJ2-5, with D perhaps TRBD2 (5 bases). The starting material was PBMCs, obtained from the stem cell graft. The sequence was collected from a human donor who donated a stem cell graft to a child with Fanconi anemia. The CDR3 DNA reads as TGCAGTGCTAGAGGCCCGGGGAGACAAGAGACCCAGTACTTC. Translated, it gives CSARGPGRQETQYF.